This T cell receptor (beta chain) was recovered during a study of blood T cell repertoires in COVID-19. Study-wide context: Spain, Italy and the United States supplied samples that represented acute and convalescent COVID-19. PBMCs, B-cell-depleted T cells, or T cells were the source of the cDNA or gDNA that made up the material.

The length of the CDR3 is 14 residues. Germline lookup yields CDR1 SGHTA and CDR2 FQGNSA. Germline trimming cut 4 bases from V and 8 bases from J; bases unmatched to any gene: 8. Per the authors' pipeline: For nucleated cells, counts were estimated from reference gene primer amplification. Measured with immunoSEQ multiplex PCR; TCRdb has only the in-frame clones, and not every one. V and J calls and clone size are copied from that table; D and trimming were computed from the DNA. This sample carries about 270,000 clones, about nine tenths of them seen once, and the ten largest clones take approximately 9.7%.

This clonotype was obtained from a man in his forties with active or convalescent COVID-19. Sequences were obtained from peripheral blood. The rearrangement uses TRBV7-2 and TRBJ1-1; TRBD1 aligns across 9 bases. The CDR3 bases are TGTGCCAGCAGCTCCTACAGGGGGCGATGGGAAGCTTTCTTT. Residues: CASSSYRGRWEAFF. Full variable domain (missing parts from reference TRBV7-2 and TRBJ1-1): GAGVSQSPSNKVTEKGKDVELRCDPISGHTALYWYRQSLGQGLEFLIYFQGNSAPDKSGLPSDRFSAERTGGSVSTLTIQRTQQEDSAVYLCASSSYRGRWEAFFGQGTRLTVV.